The clone carrying this T cell receptor (beta chain) is called medium-sized based on its frequency. Its antigen is not identified. TRB was amplified by touch-down multiplex PCR, primer pools A and B combined. TCRdb reanalyzed the multiplex PCR reads, giving one entry per CDR3 protein sequence and no DNA. The repertoire table contains 6,500 to 8,500 distinct CDR3 sequences. The sample comes from a study of T cell clusters in autoimmune cytopenias. Study-level points and caveats: Primary autoimmune cytopenia patients appeared to lack physiological T cell clusters present in healthy donors.

The CDR3 extends over 12 amino acids. Germline lookup yields CDR1 LNHDA and CDR2 SQIVND (reference sequence). TRB amplification used approximately 250 ng of peripheral blood genomic DNA. Another study also made use of these data, one on T cell repertoires in aging, cancer and after chemotherapy. That investigation notes: Healthy donor repertoires were recorded over several months to years and showed clear clonal overlap.

Sequenced material: peripheral blood. The chain recombines TRBV19 with TRBJ2-1. This sequence was found in a human donor in good health. CDR3 sequence reads: CASSTGYNEQFF. Combining the CDR3 with reference TRBV19 and TRBJ2-1 gives the whole variable domain DGGITQSPKYLFRKEGQNVTLSCEQNLNHDAMYWYRQDPGQGLRLIYYSQIVNDFQKGDIAEGYSVSREKKESFPLTVTSAQKNPTAFYLCASSTGYNEQFFGPGTRLTVL.